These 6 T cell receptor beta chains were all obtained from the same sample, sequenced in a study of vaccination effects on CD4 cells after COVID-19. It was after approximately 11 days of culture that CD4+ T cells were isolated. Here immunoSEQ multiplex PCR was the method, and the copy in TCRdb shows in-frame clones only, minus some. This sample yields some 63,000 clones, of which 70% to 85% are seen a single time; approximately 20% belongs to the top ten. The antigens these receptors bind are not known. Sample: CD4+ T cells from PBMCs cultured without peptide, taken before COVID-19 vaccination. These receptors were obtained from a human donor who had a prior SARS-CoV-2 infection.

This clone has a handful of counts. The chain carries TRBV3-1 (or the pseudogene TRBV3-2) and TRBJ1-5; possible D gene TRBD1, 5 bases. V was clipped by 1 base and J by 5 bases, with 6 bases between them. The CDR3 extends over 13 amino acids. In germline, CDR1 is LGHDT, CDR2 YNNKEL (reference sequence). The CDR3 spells CASSQGGDQPQHF. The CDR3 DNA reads TGTGCCAGCAGCCAAGGAGGGGATCAGCCCCAGCATTTT.

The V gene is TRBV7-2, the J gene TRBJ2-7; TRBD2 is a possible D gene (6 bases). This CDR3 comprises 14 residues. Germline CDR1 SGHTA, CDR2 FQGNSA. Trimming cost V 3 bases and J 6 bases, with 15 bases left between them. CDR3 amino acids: CASSFQRGWGEQYF. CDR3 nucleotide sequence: TGTGCCAGCAGCTTTCAACGGGGGTGGGGCGAGCAGTACTTC.

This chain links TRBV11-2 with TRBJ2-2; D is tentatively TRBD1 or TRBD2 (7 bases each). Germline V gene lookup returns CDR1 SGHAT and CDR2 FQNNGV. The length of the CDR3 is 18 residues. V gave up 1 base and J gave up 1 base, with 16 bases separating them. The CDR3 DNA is TGTGCCAGCAGCTTAGGGGCAGGGGGGGTCGTGAACACCGGGGAGCTGTTTTTT. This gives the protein CASSLGAGGVVNTGELFF.

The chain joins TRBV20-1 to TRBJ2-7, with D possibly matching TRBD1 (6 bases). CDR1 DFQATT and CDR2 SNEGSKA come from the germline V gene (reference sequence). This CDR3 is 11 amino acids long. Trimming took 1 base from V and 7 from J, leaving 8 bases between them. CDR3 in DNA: TGCAGTGCTAGAGGAGGGGGTGAGCAGTACTTC. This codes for CSARGGGEQYF.

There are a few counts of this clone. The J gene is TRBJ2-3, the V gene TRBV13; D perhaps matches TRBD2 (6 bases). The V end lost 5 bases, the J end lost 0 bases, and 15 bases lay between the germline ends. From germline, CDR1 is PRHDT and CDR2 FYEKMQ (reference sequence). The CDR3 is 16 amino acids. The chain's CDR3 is CASSGGVAASTDTQYF. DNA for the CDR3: TGTGCCAGCAGCGGCGGGGTAGCGGCTAGCACAGATACGCAGTATTTT.

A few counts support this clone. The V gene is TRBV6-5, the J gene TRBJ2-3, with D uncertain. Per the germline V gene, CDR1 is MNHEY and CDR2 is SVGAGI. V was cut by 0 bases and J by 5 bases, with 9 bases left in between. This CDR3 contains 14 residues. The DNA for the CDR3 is TGTGCCAGCAGTTACTCTACCCAAGGAGATACGCAGTATTTT. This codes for CASSYSTQGDTQYF.